The source of this T cell receptor (beta chain) is a study of regulatory T cells in long-lasting Graves disease. Overall study findings and caveats: Not thyroid tissue but only peripheral blood was studied.

CDR3 length: 14 amino acids. Germline V lookup: CDR1 SGHVS, CDR2 FNYEAQ. Between the trimmed V and J ends, which lost 3 bases and 5 bases, there was a span of 14 bases. Construction of TCR beta libraries relied on iRepertoire HTBI primers and on Arm-PCR targeting CDR3 regions. TCRdb reprocessed the multiplex PCR reads via MiXCR and lists one record per CDR3 protein. The sample lists some 410,000 distinct CDR3 sequences, less than 20% occurring once. Sample time point: newly diagnosed GD, antithyroid drugs for less than 3 months. Researchers made the TCR library from RNA that was extracted from PBMCs. Graves' disease was diagnosed by American Thyroid Association guidelines. At least ten counts were recorded for this clonotype. Its antigen is still unknown. These data were also filed under a second study, of T cells in Graves' hyperthyroidism and ophthalmopathy. This second study says: Those patients with uncontrolled infection, other autoimmune disease, pregnancy or lactation were excluded.

The sequenced sample was peripheral blood mononuclear cells (PBMCs), obtained at new diagnosis, from a patient treated with antithyroid drugs. The chain joins TRBV7-6 to TRBJ2-7; D not certain. This clonotype was obtained from a woman between 25 and 40 years old with Graves disease. As DNA, the CDR3 is TGTGCCAGCAGCTTGGCCCCAGGTTCAGACGAGCAGTACTTC. Encoded protein: CASSLAPGSDEQYF.